This T cell receptor (beta chain) was documented in a study of blood T cell repertoires in COVID-19. Whole-study context: Sources were T cells, B-cell-depleted T cells, or PBMCs; the material itself was cDNA or gDNA.

Germline CDR1 and CDR2: SGHDT and YYEEEE. J gave up 12 bases and V 3 bases, and 12 bases lay outside the gene matches. CDR3 size: 14 residues. Study processing details: It was from reference gene primer amplification that nucleated cell counts were estimated. Method: immunoSEQ multiplex PCR; TCRdb's copy keeps in-frame clones and lacks some. V and J calls and clone size follow that table, whereas D and trimming were derived from the DNA. The table has 71,000 or so clones, approximately 80% seen once. This TCR was recovered from a man aged 45 to 65 with acute or convalescent COVID-19. Sequenced input: peripheral blood. This chain connects TRBV5-6 to TRBJ2-7, with TRBD2 matching over 10 bases. CDR3 in amino acids: CASSSWSASGRVYF. In nucleotides, the CDR3 is TGTGCCAGCAGCTCCTGGTCGGCCAGCGGGAGGGTGTACTTC.